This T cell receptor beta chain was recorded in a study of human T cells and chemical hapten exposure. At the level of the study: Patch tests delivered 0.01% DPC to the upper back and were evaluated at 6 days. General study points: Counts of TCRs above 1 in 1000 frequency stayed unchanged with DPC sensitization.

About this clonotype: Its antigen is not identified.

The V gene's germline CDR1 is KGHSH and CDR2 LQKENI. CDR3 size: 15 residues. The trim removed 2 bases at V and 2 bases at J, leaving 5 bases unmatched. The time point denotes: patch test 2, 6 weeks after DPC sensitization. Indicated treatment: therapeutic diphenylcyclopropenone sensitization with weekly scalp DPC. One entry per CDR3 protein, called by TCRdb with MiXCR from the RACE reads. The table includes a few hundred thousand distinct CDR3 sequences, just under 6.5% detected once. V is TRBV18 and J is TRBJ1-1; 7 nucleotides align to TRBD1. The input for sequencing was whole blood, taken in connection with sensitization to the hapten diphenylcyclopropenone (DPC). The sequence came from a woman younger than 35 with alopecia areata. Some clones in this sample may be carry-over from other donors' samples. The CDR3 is CASSPWRQGNTEAFF. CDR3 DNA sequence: TGTGCCAGCTCACCATGGAGACAGGGAAACACTGAAGCTTTCTTT.